The 25 T cell receptor beta chains below all came from one sample that was sequenced in a study of blood T cell repertoires in COVID-19. Generated by immunoSEQ multiplex PCR, the TCRdb table keeps only in-frame clones and is missing some. The sample carries about 500,000 clones, roughly 89% recorded once. Sample: peripheral blood. The source of these receptors is a man aged 18 to 29 with COVID-19, enrolled during active disease.

This rearrangement joins TRBV5-5 to TRBJ2-2; 10 bases are a match to TRBD2. CDR3 length equals 16 residues. J lost 5 bases, V lost 5 bases, and 9 bases had no gene match. CDR1 is SGHKS and CDR2 is YYEKEE in the germline V gene (reference sequence). CDR3 DNA sequence: TGTGCCAGCAGTCTTCTAGCGGGGGAAGGTACCGGGGAGCTGTTTTTT. Its translation: CASSLLAGEGTGELFF.

This chain uses TRBV10-2 with TRBJ2-7; 10 bases line up with TRBD1. Trimming took 7 bases from V and 6 from J; bases not matched to a gene: 12. There are 15 residues in the CDR3. Germline V lookup: CDR1 WSHSY, CDR2 SAAADI. The CDR3: CASNPGDRGFGEQYF. As DNA, the CDR3 is TGCGCCAGCAACCCGGGGGACAGGGGCTTCGGCGAGCAGTACTTC.

The chain couples TRBV11-2 to TRBJ1-6, with D maybe TRBD1 (5 bases). V lost 1 base, J lost 2 bases, and 9 bases lay in between. The CDR3 totals 16 residues. Germline V gene data show CDR1 as SGHAT and CDR2 as FQNNGV. The CDR3, as DNA: TGTGCCAGCAGCTTAGTGGCAGGGCCCTATAATTCACCCCTCCACTTT. It specifies CASSLVAGPYNSPLHF.

The chain links TRBV7-3 to TRBJ1-1; TRBD1 might be the D (5 bases). The CDR3 runs 13 residues. Trimming cost V 3 bases and J 3 bases, with 8 bases left between them. The germline CDR1 and CDR2 sequences are SGHTA and FQGTGA. CDR3 region: CASSFGGYTEAFF. The CDR3 region has the DNA TGTGCCAGCAGCTTTGGGGGGTACACTGAAGCTTTCTTT.

The J gene is TRBJ2-1, the V gene TRBV29-1, with TRBD2 identical over 9 bases. The length of the CDR3 is 14 residues. In germline, CDR1 is SQVTM, CDR2 ANQGSEA. Trimming took 6 bases from V and 0 from J; bases not matched to a gene: 3. The CDR3 DNA reads TGCAGCGTCGTTAGCGGGAGCTCCTACAATGAGCAGTTCTTC. This codes for CSVVSGSSYNEQFF.

The chain uses TRBV2 and TRBJ2-3, with D uncertain. Germline V gives CDR1 SNHLY, CDR2 FYNNEI. V lost 6 bases to trimming and J lost 1 base, with 14 bases between them. The length of the CDR3 is 15 residues. Here the CDR3 reads CASRGGDLGTDTQYF. DNA for the CDR3: TGTGCCAGCAGAGGTGGAGACCTGGGCACAGATACGCAGTATTTT.

V usage is TRBV18 and J usage is TRBJ2-4; no clear D. V lost 0 bases and J lost 1, with 4 bases in between. Germline CDR1 reads KGHSH; CDR2 reads LQKENI. This CDR3 is built from 14 residues. The CDR3, as DNA: TGTGCCAGCTCACCACCGGGCGCCAAAAACATTCAGTACTTC. This gives the protein CASSPPGAKNIQYF.

This sequence joins TRBV30 and TRBJ2-1, with D possibly matching TRBD1 (6 bases). V lost 8 bases and J 12 bases, leaving 17 bases between the germline ends. The CDR3 totals 11 residues. Germline values: CDR1 GTSNPN, CDR2 SVGIG (reference sequence). In DNA, the CDR3 is TGTGCCAGAAGTAGGGAAGGGGGGCAGTTCTTC. Translation gives CARSREGGQFF.

The V call is TRBV7-9, the J call TRBJ2-1, with 7 bases that match TRBD2. The germline CDR1 and CDR2 sequences are SEHNR and FQNEAQ (reference sequence). This CDR3 has 16 residues. The V gene end was trimmed by 1 base and the J gene end by 2 bases; junction bases not matched to a gene: 5. CDR3 DNA sequence: TGTGCCAGCAGCTTAGTACTGGGAGGGCCCTACAATGAGCAGTTCTTC. It encodes CASSLVLGGPYNEQFF.

The chain couples TRBV5-4 to TRBJ2-5; D unresolved. The germline V and J ends were trimmed by 0 bases and 0 bases, with 6 bases remaining between them. This CDR3 has 14 amino acids. In germline, CDR1 is SGHNT, CDR2 YYREEE (reference sequence). The CDR3 DNA follows: TGTGCCAGCAGCTTGGCCGTATACCAAGAGACCCAGTACTTC. It encodes CASSLAVYQETQYF.

The genes are TRBV5-5 and TRBJ2-7, with D perhaps matching TRBD1 (6 bases). The germline CDR1 and CDR2 sequences are SGHKS and YYEKEE (reference sequence). This CDR3 is built from 15 residues. V was trimmed by 3 bases and J by 3 bases, leaving 16 bases between them. The CDR3 spells CASSYQTGGGYEQYF. CDR3 in DNA: TGTGCCAGCAGCTACCAGACAGGTGGAGGCTACGAGCAGTACTTC.

The chain carries TRBV11-2 and TRBJ1-4, with 7 bases identical to TRBD1. Germline CDR1 SGHAT, CDR2 FQNNGV. The V segment lost 5 bases and the J segment 7 bases; nucleotides outside the gene matches: 10. The CDR3 has 15 amino acids. The CDR3 nucleotides read TGTGCCAGCAGCCCCTTATCAGGGGGAGGTGAAAAACTGTTTTTT. Amino acids: CASSPLSGGGEKLFF.

Only one count was recorded for this clone. The V gene is TRBV18, the J gene TRBJ2-1; 7 bases match TRBD2. Trimming removed 0 bases from V and 2 bases from J; junction bases left unmatched: 4. Germline V CDR1 and CDR2: KGHSH, LQKENI. The CDR3 extends over 16 amino acids. CDR3 region: CASSPPTAGAYNEQFF. The CDR3, as DNA: TGTGCCAGCTCACCACCGACGGCGGGAGCCTACAATGAGCAGTTCTTC.

This clone was seen a single time. The CDR3 region has the DNA TGTGCCAGCAGACCGACTAGCGGGAGGACATACGAGCAGTACTTC. It specifies CASRPTSGRTYEQYF. The rearrangement joins TRBV7-9 to TRBJ2-7; TRBD2 agrees at 13 bases. The junction had 6 bases not matched to a gene; V was cut back by 6 bases and J by 4 bases. This CDR3 spans 15 amino acids. The V gene's germline CDR1 is SEHNR and CDR2 FQNEAQ (reference sequence).

The chain links TRBV27 to TRBJ2-7; 7 positions match TRBD1. Trimming cost V 6 bases and J 3 bases; bases outside gene matches: 8. This CDR3 has 14 residues. CDR1 is MNHEY, CDR2 SMNVEV, per germline (reference sequence). In DNA, the CDR3 is TGTGCCAGCAGCCGGGACAGACTTATCTACGAGCAGTACTTC. It specifies CASSRDRLIYEQYF.

The gene calls are TRBV29-1 and TRBJ1-1; D gene ambiguous. Per germline, CDR1 SQVTM and CDR2 ANQGSEA. The CDR3 extends over 10 amino acids. Deletions cut 7 bases from V and 7 bases from J, with 10 bases between. CDR3 sequence: CSGQQIEAFF. CDR3 DNA: TGCAGCGGCCAACAGATTGAAGCTTTCTTT. Filled out from reference TRBV29-1 and TRBJ1-1, the complete variable domain reads SAVISQKPSRDICQRGTSLTIQCQVDSQVTMMFWYRQQPGQSLTLIATANQGSEATYESGFVIDKFPISRPNLTFSTLTVSNMSPEDSSIYLCSGQQIEAFFGQGTRLTVV.

This chain uses TRBV6-5 with TRBJ1-4; tentative D call: TRBD1 (6 bases). The CDR3 loop spans 13 amino acids. The germline V and J ends were trimmed by 7 bases and 4 bases, with 10 bases remaining between them. The germline V gene encodes CDR1 MNHEY and CDR2 SVGAGI. The CDR3 here is CASKRDNNEKLFF. CDR3 DNA: TGTGCCAGCAAACGGGACAATAATGAAAAACTGTTTTTT.

The V gene is TRBV18, the J gene TRBJ1-6; 9 nucleotides align to TRBD1. This CDR3 spans 16 amino acids. J was trimmed by 9 bases and V by 3 bases; bases with no gene match: 9. Germline V gene sequence: CDR1 KGHSH, CDR2 LQKENI. In DNA, the CDR3 is TGTGCCAGCTCACCTGGGGACAGGGCCCTCCCTTCACCCCTCCACTTT. Translating gives CASSPGDRALPSPLHF.

The genes are TRBV9 and TRBJ2-1; 10 bases map to TRBD2. The CDR3 has 15 residues. The V gene end was trimmed by 2 bases and the J gene end by 7 bases; junction bases not matched to a gene: 6. The V gene's germline CDR1 is SGDLS and CDR2 YYNGEE. This chain's CDR3 is CASSVGTSELNEQFF. The CDR3 nucleotides are TGTGCCAGCAGCGTCGGGACTAGCGAATTGAATGAGCAGTTCTTC.

This chain links TRBV3-1 (or the pseudogene TRBV3-2) with TRBJ2-3, with TRBD2 as a possible D gene (5 bases). CDR1 is LGHDT, CDR2 YNNKEL, per germline (reference sequence). The length of the CDR3 is 14 residues. Trimming shortened V by 4 bases and J by 3 bases, and 11 bases separated the two germline ends. The CDR3 DNA sequence: TGTGCCAGCAGCCTTGGACTGGGGACAGATACGCAGTATTTT. It yields the protein CASSLGLGTDTQYF.

The chain links TRBV4-1 to TRBJ1-5; 9 positions agree with TRBD1. CDR1 MGHRA and CDR2 YSYEKL come from the germline V gene. V lost 4 bases to trimming and J lost 7 bases; unmatched junction nucleotides: 8. This CDR3 is built from 15 residues. Here the CDR3 reads CASSRWTGAGQPQHF. DNA for the CDR3: TGCGCCAGCAGCCGGTGGACAGGGGCCGGACAGCCCCAGCATTTT.

The chain links TRBV6-2 or TRBV6-3 to TRBJ2-2; 9 bases are a match to TRBD1. This CDR3 has 19 amino acids. Germline trimming cut 2 bases from V and 6 bases from J; bases unmatched to any gene: 16. Germline V gene lookup returns CDR1 MNHEY and CDR2 SVGEGT. CDR3 DNA sequence: TGTGCCAGCAGTTACATCTCAACTCCCGGGACAGGGTTCCCCGGGGAGCTGTTTTTT. Translation: CASSYISTPGTGFPGELFF.

The chain joins TRBV19 to TRBJ1-5; D gene uncertain. Deletions cut 3 bases from V and 3 bases from J, with 6 bases between. The CDR3 loop spans 13 amino acids. Germline assignment: CDR1 LNHDA and CDR2 SQIVND (reference sequence). This chain's CDR3 is CASSIGINQPQHF. CDR3 nucleotides: TGTGCCAGTAGTATCGGGATCAATCAGCCCCAGCATTTT.

V is TRBV7-8 and J is TRBJ2-7, with a possible D match to TRBD2 (5 bases). Trimming left V 3 bases short and J 4 bases short, with 10 bases between. In germline, CDR1 is SGHVS, CDR2 FQNEAQ. The CDR3 has 13 residues. The CDR3 DNA reads TGTGCCAGCAGCTTGGGCCGGACTTACGAGCAGTACTTC. Translated: CASSLGRTYEQYF.

This clone occurred once. The J gene is TRBJ2-3, the V gene TRBV19; TRBD2 matches 10 bases. There are 16 residues in the CDR3. Trimming removed 5 bases from V and 2 bases from J; junction bases left unmatched: 7. Germline assignment: CDR1 LNHDA and CDR2 SQIVND (reference sequence). The CDR3 DNA is TGTGCCAGTAGTGTAACTAGCGGGGCCTACACAGATACGCAGTATTTT. This gives the protein CASSVTSGAYTDTQYF. The full variable domain, completed using reference TRBV19 and TRBJ2-3, is DGGITQSPKYLFRKEGQNVTLSCEQNLNHDAMYWYRQDPGQGLRLIYYSQIVNDFQKGDIAEGYSVSREKKESFPLTVTSAQKNPTAFYLCASSVTSGAYTDTQYFGPGTRLTVL.